This T cell receptor beta chain appears in the sequencing data of a study of blood T cell repertoires in COVID-19 (dated by TCRdb to the early 2020s). A note on the overall study: Collaborator samples came from the United States, Italy and Spain and covered acute and convalescent phases of COVID-19. The material from the prospective study consisted of cDNA or gDNA derived from T cells, B-cell-depleted T cells, or PBMCs. The dataset comprised deeply sampled blood TCRbeta repertoires from subjects exposed to, actively infected with, or recovered from COVID-19. The repertoires were released in a freely available public database intended as a resource for research on the immune response to SARS-CoV-2. The samples were drawn from two sources: the first 160 participants of the ongoing ImmuneRACE study, and about 1,300 subjects contributed by 6 global collaborators. Nearly every sample came with metadata listing a de-identified subject ID, COVID-19 status, age in years and sex. Where available, HLA class I and class II types were obtained from metadata supplied by the sample provider rather than from assay-based typing.

The collaborating institutions used their own protocols to collect whole blood in K2EDTA tubes. For TCRbeta analysis, collaborator samples were shipped as frozen whole blood, as isolated PBMCs, or as DNA extracted from either sample type. The immunoSEQ Assay, a bias-controlled multiplex PCR, was used to amplify TCRbeta CDR3 regions from genomic DNA. For the original study's pipeline: The number of nucleated cells in each sample was estimated by amplification of reference gene primers within the assay. To quantify the absolute abundance of each unique TCRbeta CDR3 rearrangement, sequence reads were collapsed and filtered. For each sample, productive Simpson clonality was calculated as the square root of Simpson's diversity index over productive rearrangements. As stored in TCRdb, this immuneACCESS dataset retains in-frame rearrangements with V and J assigned. A fraction of the clones does not appear; measured against another copy, unresolved V genes explain less than half of the discrepancy, and the remainder lacks a known reason. V and J calls plus clone size are reproduced from that table; the DNA served to infer D and trimming. For this sample the table gives over 200,000 clones, of which nearly 90% were detected only once. About 0.74% of the sample belongs to the ten largest clones.

Notes on this clone: Its binding antigen is unknown. Within one base of it there is no much larger clone, and no base qualities were kept.

What the study reported, not specific to this receptor: The quantity of clinical and demographic metadata differed by source and by participant and was supplied without curation.

Its CDR3 holds 16 amino acids, cysteine through phenylalanine. Only the CDR3 part of the read is kept: 48 bases, read in frame from the first base. Per the germline V gene, MGHRA is the CDR1 and YSYEKL is the CDR2. V is shortened by 2 bases, J by 7 bases, and the region joining them spans 15 bases. The chain links TRBV4-1 with TRBJ1-6, with a weak D call of TRBD1 (5 bases match). Input material: peripheral blood. This sequence originates from a woman aged 25 to 39 with acute or convalescent COVID-19. The sequenced DNA is TGCGCCAGCAGCCAAAGGATCACAGGAGCAAATTCACCCCTCCACTTT. The encoded protein is CASSQRITGANSPLHF.